The present TCR beta chain was sequenced within a study of T cells in Graves' hyperthyroidism and ophthalmopathy. Only a few counts were recorded for this clonotype. The TCR beta CDR3 regions underwent amplification using RNA transcripts as the source. The TCR CDR3 was amplified in a first-round RT-PCR using the HTBI primer set. From the multiplex PCR reads, TCRdb called clonotypes with MiXCR, one entry per CDR3 protein. The sample has about 500,000 distinct CDR3 sequences, 16% seen once. The CDR3 is made up of 14 amino acids. The V end was cut by 2 bases, the J end by 4 bases, with 10 bases between. Germline CDR1 is SGDLS and CDR2 is YYNGEE.

This sequence originates from a young woman with Graves' ophthalmopathy. This sequence joins TRBV9 and TRBJ2-1; possibly TRBD2 for D (5 bases). Sequencing used blood. The CDR3 region is CASSVAGLYNEQFF. CDR3 coding DNA: TGTGCCAGCAGCGTGGCGGGCCTTTACAATGAGCAGTTCTTC.